This T cell receptor beta chain was recovered during a study of blood T cell repertoires in COVID-19. J lost 0 bases, V lost 2 bases, and 4 bases had no gene match. Germline assignment: CDR1 SGHRS and CDR2 YFSETQ. This CDR3 region has 16 residues. Profiling relied on immunoSEQ multiplex PCR, and the TCRdb table lists in-frame clones only, not all of them. The sample yields a few hundred thousand clones, around 79% seen once. This TCR came from a woman of 80 years or more with acute or convalescent COVID-19. This chain uses TRBV5-1 with TRBJ2-2; 7 nucleotides agree with TRBD1. The sample consisted of peripheral blood. CDR3 sequence reads: CASSLTGASNTGELFF. In DNA form, the CDR3 reads TGCGCCAGCAGCTTAACAGGGGCCTCGAACACCGGGGAGCTGTTTTTT.